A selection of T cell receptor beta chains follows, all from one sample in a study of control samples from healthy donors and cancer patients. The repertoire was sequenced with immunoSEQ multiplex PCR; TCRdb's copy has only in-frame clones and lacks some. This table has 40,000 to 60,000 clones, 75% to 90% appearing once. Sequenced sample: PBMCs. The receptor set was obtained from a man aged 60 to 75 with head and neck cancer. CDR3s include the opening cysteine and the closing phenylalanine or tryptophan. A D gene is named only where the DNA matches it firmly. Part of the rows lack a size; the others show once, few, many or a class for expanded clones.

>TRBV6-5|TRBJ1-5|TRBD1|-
TGTGCCAGTGCCCCCCACAGGGGTCTTAATCAGCCCCAGCATTTT
CASAPHRGLNQPQHF
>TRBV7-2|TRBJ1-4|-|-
TGTGCCAGCAGCTTAGGGGTTTGGGAAAAACTGTTTTTT
CASSLGVWEKLFF
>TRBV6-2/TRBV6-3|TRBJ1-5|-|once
TGTGCCAGCAGCCGCACGGGTCAACAGCCCCAGCATTTT
CASSRTGQQPQHF
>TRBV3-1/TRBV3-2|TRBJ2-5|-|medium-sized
TGTGCCAGCAGCCAAAAGGGGGGCCTCCAAGAGACCCAGTACTTC
CASSQKGGLQETQYF
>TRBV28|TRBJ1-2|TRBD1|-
TGTGCCAGCAGTCCTCCGGGACAGGTCTATGGCTACACCTTC
CASSPPGQVYGYTF
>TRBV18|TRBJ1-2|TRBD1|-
TGTGCCAGCTCACCGGGACAGGGGTCGAACTATGGCTACACCTTC
CASSPGQGSNYGYTF
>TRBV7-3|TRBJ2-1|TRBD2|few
TGTGCCAGCAGCTTAAGGCGGGGGGACTCCTACAATGAGCAGTTCTTC
CASSLRRGDSYNEQFF
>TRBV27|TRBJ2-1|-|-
TGTGCCAGCAGTTTATCCTCGGGACTCCAGTTCGTCAATGAGCAGTTCTTC
CASSLSSGLQFVNEQFF
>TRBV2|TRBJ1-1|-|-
TGTGCCTCCACTTGGGGGGGGCTTTTAAGGAACACTGAAGCTTTCTTT
CASTWGGLLRNTEAFF
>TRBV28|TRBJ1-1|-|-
TGTGCCAGCAGTCGGGTGGGGGCCGTGGCGACTGAAGCTTTCTTT
CASSRVGAVATEAFF
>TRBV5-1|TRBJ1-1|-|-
TGCGCCAGCAGCTTTGGACAAGATAACACTGAAGCTTTCTTT
CASSFGQDNTEAFF
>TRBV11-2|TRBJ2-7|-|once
TGTGCCAGCAACCACGTCTCCGGCGGGGACTACGAGCAGTACTTC
CASNHVSGGDYEQYF
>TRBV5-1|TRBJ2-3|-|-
TGCGCCAGCAGCTTGGGTCTAGCGAGCACAGATACGCAGTATTTT
CASSLGLASTDTQYF
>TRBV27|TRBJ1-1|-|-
TGTGCCAGTAGAACGTCGGGGTACACTGAAGCTTTCTTT
CASRTSGYTEAFF
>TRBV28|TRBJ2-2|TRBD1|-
TGTGCCAGCAGCACCCCGGGACAGGGGGCGGCCGGGGAGCTGTTTTTT
CASSTPGQGAAGELFF
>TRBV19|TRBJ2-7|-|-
TGTGCCAGTAGCCACAGGCGAGCCTCCTACGAGCAGTACTTC
CASSHRRASYEQYF
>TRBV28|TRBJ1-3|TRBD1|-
TGTGCCAGCAGTTTAAGGACAGGGGGCGTATCTGGAAACACCATATATTTT
CASSLRTGGVSGNTIYF
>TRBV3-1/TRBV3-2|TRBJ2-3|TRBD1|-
TGTGCCAGCAGACGTGGACAGGGGGCCACAGATACGCAGTATTTT
CASRRGQGATDTQYF
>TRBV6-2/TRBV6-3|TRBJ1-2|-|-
TGTGCCAGCAGTTACGCAAGTGGCTACACCTTC
CASSYASGYTF
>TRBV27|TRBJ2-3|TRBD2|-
TGTGCCAGCAGTCCTATTAGCGGGAGAACGTCAAATACGCAGTATTTT
CASSPISGRTSNTQYF
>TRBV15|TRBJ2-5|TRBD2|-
TGTGCCACCAGCAGAGATGGGTTGCGGGGGGGCGGGTCCCAGTACTTC
CATSRDGLRGGGSQYF
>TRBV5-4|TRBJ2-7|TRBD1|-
TGTGCCAGCAGCGTGGCGCCACAGGGGGCGAGTCCCTACGAGCAGTACTTC
CASSVAPQGASPYEQYF
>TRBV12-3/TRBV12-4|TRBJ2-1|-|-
TGTGCCAGCAGCCCTAGGGATGAGCAGTTCTTC
CASSPRDEQFF
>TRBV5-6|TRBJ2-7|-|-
TGTGCCAGCACTCGAATCGGGGAAACCTACGAGCAGTACTTC
CASTRIGETYEQYF
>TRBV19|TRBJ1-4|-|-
TGTGCCAGTAGTATGGTAGGAGGGAGTGAAAAACTGTTTTTT
CASSMVGGSEKLFF
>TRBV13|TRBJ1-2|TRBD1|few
TGTGCCAGCAGCTCCTCCACAGGGGGCCACTATGGCTACACCTTC
CASSSSTGGHYGYTF
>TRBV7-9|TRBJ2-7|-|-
TGTGCCAGCAGCTTTGGGCCATACGAGCAGTACTTC
CASSFGPYEQYF
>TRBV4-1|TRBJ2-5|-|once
TGCGCCAGCAGCCAAAGAGGAGTTTCAGAGACCCAGTACTTC
CASSQRGVSETQYF
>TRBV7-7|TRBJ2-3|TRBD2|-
TGTGCCAGCAGCTTGAGCGGGAGTGATACGCAGTATTTT
CASSLSGSDTQYF
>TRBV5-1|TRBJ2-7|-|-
TGCGCCAGCAGCTTGGCCGAACAGGGTAACGAGCAGTACTTC
CASSLAEQGNEQYF
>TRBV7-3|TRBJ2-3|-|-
TGTGCCAGCAGCCCTTTTCAGGACAGCCATCCGCAGTATTTT
CASSPFQDSHPQYF
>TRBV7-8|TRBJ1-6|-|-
TGTGCCAGCAGCCCTACAGGAGGATATAATTCACCCCTCCACTTT
CASSPTGGYNSPLHF
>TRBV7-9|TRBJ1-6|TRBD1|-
TGTGCCAGCAGCCCCAGGGGGCACTCGAATTCACCCCTCCACTTT
CASSPRGHSNSPLHF
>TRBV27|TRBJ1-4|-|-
TGTGCCAGCAGTCTGCGGGGGACCGGGTCTAATGAAAAACTGTTTTTT
CASSLRGTGSNEKLFF
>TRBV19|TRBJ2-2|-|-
TGTGCCAGTAGTATAGTGTGGGGTCTAAACACCGGGGAGCTGTTTTTT
CASSIVWGLNTGELFF
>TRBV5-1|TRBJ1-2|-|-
TGCGCCAGCAGCCCCGTAGGAATCGCGGGTGGCTACACCTTC
CASSPVGIAGGYTF
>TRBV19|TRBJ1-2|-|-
TGTGCCAGTAGCGAAACAGGATCTCATGGCTACACCTTC
CASSETGSHGYTF
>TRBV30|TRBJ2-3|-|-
TGTGCCTGGAGTACCGGGGGTTTCACAGATACGCAGTATTTT
CAWSTGGFTDTQYF
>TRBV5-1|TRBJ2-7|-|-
TGCGCCAGCAGCTTGGGGGACTTGGACAGAAACTTC
CASSLGDLDRNF
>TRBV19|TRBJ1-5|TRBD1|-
TGTGCCAGTGAAGACAGGGGCAATCAGCCCCAGCATTTT
CASEDRGNQPQHF
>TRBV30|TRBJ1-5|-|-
TGTGCCTGGAGTGTACGCGGGGACACATTTAGCAATCAGCCCCAGCATTTT
CAWSVRGDTFSNQPQHF